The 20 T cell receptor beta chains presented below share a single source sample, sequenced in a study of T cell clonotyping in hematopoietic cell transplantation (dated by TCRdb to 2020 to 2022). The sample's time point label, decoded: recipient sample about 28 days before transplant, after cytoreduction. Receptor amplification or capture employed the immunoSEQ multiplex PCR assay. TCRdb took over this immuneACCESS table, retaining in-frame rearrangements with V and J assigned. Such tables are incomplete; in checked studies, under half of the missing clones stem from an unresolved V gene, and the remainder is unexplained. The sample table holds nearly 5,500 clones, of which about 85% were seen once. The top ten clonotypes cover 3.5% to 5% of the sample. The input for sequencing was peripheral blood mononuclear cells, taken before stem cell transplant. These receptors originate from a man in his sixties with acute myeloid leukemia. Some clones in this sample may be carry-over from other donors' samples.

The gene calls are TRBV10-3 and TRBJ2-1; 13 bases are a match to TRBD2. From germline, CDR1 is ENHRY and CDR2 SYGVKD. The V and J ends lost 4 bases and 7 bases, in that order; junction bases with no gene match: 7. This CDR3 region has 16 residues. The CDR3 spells CAISGLAGGLGNEQFF. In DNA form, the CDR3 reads TGTGCCATCAGTGGACTAGCGGGAGGTCTGGGGAATGAGCAGTTCTTC.

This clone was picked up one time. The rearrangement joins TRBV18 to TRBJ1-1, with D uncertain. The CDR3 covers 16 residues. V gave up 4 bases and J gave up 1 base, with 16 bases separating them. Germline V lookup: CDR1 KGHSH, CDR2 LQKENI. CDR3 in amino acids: CASSLLGEMGNTEAFF. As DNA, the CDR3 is TGTGCCAGCTCACTACTTGGGGAAATGGGGAACACTGAAGCTTTCTTT.

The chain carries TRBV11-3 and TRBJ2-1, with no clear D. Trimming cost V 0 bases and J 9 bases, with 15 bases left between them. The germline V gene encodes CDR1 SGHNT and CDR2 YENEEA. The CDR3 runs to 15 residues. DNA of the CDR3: TGTGCCAGCAGCTTAGATTCCCAGAGCCGGCGTGAGCAGTTCTTC. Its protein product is CASSLDSQSRREQFF.

The CDR3 here is CASTGTGRIYGYTF. The CDR3 DNA reads as TGTGCCAGCACTGGGACAGGGCGCATCTATGGCTACACCTTC. The rearrangement links TRBV6-5 to TRBJ1-2, with TRBD1 matching 9 bases. Germline V lookup: CDR1 MNHEY, CDR2 SVGAGI. The CDR3 consists of 14 residues. V shed 7 bases and J 4 bases; nucleotides not matched to a gene: 7.

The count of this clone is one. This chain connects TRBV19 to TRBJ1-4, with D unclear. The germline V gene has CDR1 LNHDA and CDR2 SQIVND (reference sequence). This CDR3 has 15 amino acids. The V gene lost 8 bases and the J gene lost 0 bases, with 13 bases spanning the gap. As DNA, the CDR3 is TGTGCCAGTCTGGATATACCCTCAACTAATGAAAAACTGTTTTTT. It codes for CASLDIPSTNEKLFF. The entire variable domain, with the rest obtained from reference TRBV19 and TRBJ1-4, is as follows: DGGITQSPKYLFRKEGQNVTLSCEQNLNHDAMYWYRQDPGQGLRLIYYSQIVNDFQKGDIAEGYSVSREKKESFPLTVTSAQKNPTAFYLCASLDIPSTNEKLFFGSGTQLSVL.

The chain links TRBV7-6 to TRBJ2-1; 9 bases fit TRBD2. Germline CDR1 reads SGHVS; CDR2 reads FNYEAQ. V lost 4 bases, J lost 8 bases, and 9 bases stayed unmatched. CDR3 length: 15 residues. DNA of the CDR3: TGTGCCAGCAGCTCCATAGCGGGGGCCCGGGATGAGCAGTTCTTC. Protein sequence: CASSSIAGARDEQFF.

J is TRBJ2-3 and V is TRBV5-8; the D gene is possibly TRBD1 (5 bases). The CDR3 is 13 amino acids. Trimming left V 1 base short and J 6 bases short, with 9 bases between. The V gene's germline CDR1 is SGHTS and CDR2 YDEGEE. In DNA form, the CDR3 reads TGTGCCAGCAGCTTGAAGGGGTCTGATACGCAGTATTTT. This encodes CASSLKGSDTQYF.

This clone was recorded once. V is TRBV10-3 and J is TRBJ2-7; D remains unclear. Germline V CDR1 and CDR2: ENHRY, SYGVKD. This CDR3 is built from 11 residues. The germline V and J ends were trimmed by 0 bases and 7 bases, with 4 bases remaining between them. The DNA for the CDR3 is TGTGCCATCAGTGAGTCGAGAGAGCAGTACTTC. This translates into CAISESREQYF.

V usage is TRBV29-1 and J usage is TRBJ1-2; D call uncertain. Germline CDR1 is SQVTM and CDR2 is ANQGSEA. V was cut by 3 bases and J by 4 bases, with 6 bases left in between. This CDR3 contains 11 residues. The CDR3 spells CSVEEVYGYTF. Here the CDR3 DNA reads TGCAGCGTTGAGGAAGTCTATGGCTACACCTTC.

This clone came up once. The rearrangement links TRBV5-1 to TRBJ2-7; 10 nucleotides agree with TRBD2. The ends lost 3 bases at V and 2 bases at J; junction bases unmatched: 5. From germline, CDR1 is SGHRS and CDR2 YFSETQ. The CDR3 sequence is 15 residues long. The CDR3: CASSSELAGTYEQYF. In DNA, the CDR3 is TGCGCCAGCAGCTCTGAACTAGCGGGAACCTACGAGCAGTACTTC. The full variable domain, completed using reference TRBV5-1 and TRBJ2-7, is KAGVTQTPRYLIKTRGQQVTLSCSPISGHRSVSWYQQTPGQGLQFLFEYFSETQRNKGNFPGRFSGRQFSNSRSEMNVSTLELGDSALYLCASSSELAGTYEQYFGPGTRLTVT.

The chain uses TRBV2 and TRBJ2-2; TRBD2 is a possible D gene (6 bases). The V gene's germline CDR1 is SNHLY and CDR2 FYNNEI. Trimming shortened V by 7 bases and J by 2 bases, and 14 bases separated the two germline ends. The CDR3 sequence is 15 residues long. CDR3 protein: CASKFGTVNTGELFF. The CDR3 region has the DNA TGTGCCAGCAAATTTGGGACTGTCAACACCGGGGAGCTGTTTTTT.

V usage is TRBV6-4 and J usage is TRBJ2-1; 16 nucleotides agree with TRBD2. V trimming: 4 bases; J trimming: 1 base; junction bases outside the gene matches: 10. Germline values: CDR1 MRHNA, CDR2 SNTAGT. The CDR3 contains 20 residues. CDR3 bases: TGTGCCAGCAGTGGCCGACCGGGACTAGCGGGAGGGCGGTCCTACAATGAGCAGTTCTTC. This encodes CASSGRPGLAGGRSYNEQFF.

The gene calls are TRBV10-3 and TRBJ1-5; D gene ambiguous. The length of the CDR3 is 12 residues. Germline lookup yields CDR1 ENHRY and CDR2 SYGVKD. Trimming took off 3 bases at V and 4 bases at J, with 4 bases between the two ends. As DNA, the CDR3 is TGTGCCATCAGTGACACAAATCAGCCCCAGCATTTT. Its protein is CAISDTNQPQHF.

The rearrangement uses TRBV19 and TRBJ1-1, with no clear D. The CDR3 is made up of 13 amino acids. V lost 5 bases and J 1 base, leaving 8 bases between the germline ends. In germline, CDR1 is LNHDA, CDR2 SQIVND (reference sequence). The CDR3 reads CASSGRQNTEAFF. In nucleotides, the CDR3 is TGTGCCAGTAGTGGACGACAGAACACTGAAGCTTTCTTT. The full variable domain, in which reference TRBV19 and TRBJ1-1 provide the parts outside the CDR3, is DGGITQSPKYLFRKEGQNVTLSCEQNLNHDAMYWYRQDPGQGLRLIYYSQIVNDFQKGDIAEGYSVSREKKESFPLTVTSAQKNPTAFYLCASSGRQNTEAFFGQGTRLTVV.

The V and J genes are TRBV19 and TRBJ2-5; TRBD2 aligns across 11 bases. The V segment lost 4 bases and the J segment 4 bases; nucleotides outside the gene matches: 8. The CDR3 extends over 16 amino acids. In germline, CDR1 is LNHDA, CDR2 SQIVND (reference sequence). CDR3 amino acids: CASSNIAGGLLETQYF. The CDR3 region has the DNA TGTGCCAGTAGTAACATAGCGGGGGGGCTCTTAGAGACCCAGTACTTC.

CDR3: CASSGGQNLEQFF. The CDR3 region has the DNA TGTGCCAGCTCAGGGGGACAGAACTTAGAGCAGTTCTTC. V usage is TRBV18 and J usage is TRBJ2-1; 7 bases line up with TRBD1. Trimming at V came to 5 bases and at J to 10 bases, leaving 8 bases not matched to a gene. The CDR3 contains 13 residues. Germline V gene lookup returns CDR1 KGHSH and CDR2 LQKENI.

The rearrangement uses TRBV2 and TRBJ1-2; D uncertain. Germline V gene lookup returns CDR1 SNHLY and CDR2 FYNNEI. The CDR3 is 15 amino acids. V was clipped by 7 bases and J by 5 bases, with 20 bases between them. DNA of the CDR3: TGTGCCAGCACCTCGAGGCGTCTCAGTGATTATGGCTACACCTTC. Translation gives CASTSRRLSDYGYTF.

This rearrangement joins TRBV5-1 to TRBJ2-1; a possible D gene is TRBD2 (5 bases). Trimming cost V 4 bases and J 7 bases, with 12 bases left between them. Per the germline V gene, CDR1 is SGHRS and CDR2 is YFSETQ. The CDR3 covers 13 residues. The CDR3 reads CASSPNPGNEQFF. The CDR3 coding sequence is TGCGCCAGCAGCCCCAACCCGGGGAATGAGCAGTTCTTC.

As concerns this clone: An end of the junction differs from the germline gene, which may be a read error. The CDR3 DNA follows: TGTGCCGGCAGTTTCGGTACCCCTGTGAAACTGTTTTTT. Translation gives CAGSFGTPVKLFF. The chain links TRBV28 to TRBJ1-4, with unresolved D. There are 13 residues in the CDR3. Germline V gene sequence: CDR1 MDHEN, CDR2 SYDVKM.

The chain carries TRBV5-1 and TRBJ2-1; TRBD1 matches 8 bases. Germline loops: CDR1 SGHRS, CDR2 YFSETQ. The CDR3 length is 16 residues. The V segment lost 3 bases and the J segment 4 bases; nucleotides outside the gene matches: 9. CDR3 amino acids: CASSSEDWDRYNEQFF. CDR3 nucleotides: TGCGCCAGCAGCTCCGAGGATTGGGACAGGTACAATGAGCAGTTCTTC.